The present entry profiles one T cell receptor (beta chain) with its context. This sample was taken from a study of T cell changes during pregnancy in multiple sclerosis. The protocol was immunoSEQ multiplex PCR, while the TCRdb copy is restricted to in-frame clones and leaves out a portion. The sample holds about 32,000 clones, over 85% seen once. The sequencing here drew on CD4+ T cells from peripheral blood mononuclear cells, taken after pregnancy. This clonotype was sampled from a female donor in good health, enrolled as a control in a pregnancy study.

The CDR3 DNA reads as TGTGCCAGCAAGGGACTTAACTATGGCTACACCTTC. Protein product: CASKGLNYGYTF. The chain is built from TRBV6-1 and TRBJ1-2; D may be TRBD1 (5 bases). Trimming shortened V by 7 bases and J by 1 base, and 7 bases separated the two germline ends. Germline values: CDR1 MNHNS, CDR2 SASEGT. The CDR3 runs to 12 residues.